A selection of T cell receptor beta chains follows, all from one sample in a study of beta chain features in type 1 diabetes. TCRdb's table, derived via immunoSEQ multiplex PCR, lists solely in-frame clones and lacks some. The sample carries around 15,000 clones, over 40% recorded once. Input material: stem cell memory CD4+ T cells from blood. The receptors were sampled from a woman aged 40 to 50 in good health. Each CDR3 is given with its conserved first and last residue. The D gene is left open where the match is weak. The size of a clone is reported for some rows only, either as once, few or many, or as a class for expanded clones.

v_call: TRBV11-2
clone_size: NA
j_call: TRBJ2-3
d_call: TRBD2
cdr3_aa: CASSQGNGRGADTQYF
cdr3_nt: TGTGCCAGCAGCCAAGGGAACGGGCGGGGGGCAGATACGCAGTATTTT

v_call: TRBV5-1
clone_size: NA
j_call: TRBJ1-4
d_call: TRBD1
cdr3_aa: CASSPGQGGLFF
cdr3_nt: TGCGCCAGCAGCCCCGGACAGGGGGGACTGTTTTTT

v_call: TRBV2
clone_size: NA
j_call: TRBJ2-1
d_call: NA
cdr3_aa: CASRERGGSYNEQFF
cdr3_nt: TGTGCCAGCAGGGAACGCGGGGGCAGCTACAATGAGCAGTTCTTC

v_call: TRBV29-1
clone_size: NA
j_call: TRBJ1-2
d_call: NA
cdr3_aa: CSFTGTKGGYTF
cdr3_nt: TGCAGCTTCACCGGGACTAAGGGTGGCTACACCTTC

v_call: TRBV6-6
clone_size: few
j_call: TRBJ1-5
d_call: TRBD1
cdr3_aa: CASTPRDRGSWQPQHF
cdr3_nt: TGTGCCAGCACCCCCCGGGACAGGGGGTCGTGGCAGCCCCAGCATTTT

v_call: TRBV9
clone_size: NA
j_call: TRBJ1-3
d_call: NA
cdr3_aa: CASSVREGEEDGNTIYF
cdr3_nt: TGTGCCAGCAGCGTCCGGGAGGGAGAAGAGGATGGAAACACCATATATTTT

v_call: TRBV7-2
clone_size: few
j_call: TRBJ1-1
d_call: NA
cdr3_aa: CASSPRQMNTEAFF
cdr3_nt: TGTGCCAGCAGCCCCCGACAGATGAACACTGAAGCTTTCTTT

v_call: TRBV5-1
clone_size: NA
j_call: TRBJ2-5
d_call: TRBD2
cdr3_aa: CASRGIAGGIAETQYF
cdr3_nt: TGCGCCAGCAGGGGAATAGCGGGGGGGATCGCGGAGACCCAGTACTTC

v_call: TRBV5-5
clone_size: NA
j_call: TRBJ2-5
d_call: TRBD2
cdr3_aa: CASSLISGGAFPGQETQYF
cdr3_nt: TGTGCCAGCAGCTTGATCAGCGGGGGGGCCTTTCCAGGGCAAGAGACCCAGTACTTC

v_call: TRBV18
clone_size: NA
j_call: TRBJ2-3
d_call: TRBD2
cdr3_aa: CASSPQAGLAGDTQYF
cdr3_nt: TGTGCCAGCTCACCCCAGGCGGGACTAGCGGGGGACACGCAGTATTTT

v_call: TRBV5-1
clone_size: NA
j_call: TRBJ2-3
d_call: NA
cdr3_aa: CASTLEGSLTDTQYF
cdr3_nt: TGCGCCAGCACCCTAGAGGGCAGCCTCACAGATACGCAGTATTTT

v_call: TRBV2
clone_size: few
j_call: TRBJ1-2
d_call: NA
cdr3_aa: CASSGGTPIFYGYTF
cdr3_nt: TGTGCCAGCAGTGGGGGGACACCGATTTTCTATGGCTACACCTTC

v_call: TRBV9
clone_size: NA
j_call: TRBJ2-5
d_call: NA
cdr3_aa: CASSVNSGGQGAGETQYF
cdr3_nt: TGTGCCAGCAGCGTAAATTCGGGGGGCCAGGGGGCTGGGGAGACCCAGTACTTC

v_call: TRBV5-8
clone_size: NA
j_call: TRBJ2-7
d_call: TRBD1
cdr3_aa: CASSKYRGAYEQYF
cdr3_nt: TGTGCCAGCAGCAAATACAGGGGGGCCTACGAGCAGTACTTC

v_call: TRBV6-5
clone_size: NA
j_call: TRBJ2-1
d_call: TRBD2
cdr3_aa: CASSPGTSGGNEQFF
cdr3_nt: TGTGCCAGCAGCCCCGGGACTAGCGGGGGGAATGAGCAGTTCTTC

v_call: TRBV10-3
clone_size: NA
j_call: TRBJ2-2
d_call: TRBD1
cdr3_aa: CAISTWVGIQGRTADTGELFF
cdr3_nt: TGTGCCATCAGTACCTGGGTGGGGATACAGGGGCGAACCGCTGACACCGGGGAGCTGTTTTTT

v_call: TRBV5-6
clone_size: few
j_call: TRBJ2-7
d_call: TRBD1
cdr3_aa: CASSLPGTGITYEQYF
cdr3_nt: TGTGCCAGCAGCCTTCCTGGGACAGGGATTACCTACGAGCAGTACTTC

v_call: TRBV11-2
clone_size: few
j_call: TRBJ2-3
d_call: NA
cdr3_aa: CASSYQPQAYTDTQYF
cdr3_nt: TGTGCCAGCAGCTACCAACCACAGGCTTACACAGATACGCAGTATTTT

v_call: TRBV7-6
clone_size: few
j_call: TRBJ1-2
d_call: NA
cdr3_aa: CASSLAHRNYGYTF
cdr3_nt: TGTGCCAGCAGCTTAGCGCACAGGAACTATGGCTACACCTTC

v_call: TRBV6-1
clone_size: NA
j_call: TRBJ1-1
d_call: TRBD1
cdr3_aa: CASSEDRAEAFF
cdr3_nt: TGTGCCAGCAGCGAAGACAGGGCTGAAGCTTTCTTT

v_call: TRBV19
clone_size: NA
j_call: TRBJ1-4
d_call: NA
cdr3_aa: CASNHGGRQATNEKLFF
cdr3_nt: TGTGCCAGTAACCACGGCGGAAGACAGGCAACTAATGAAAAACTGTTTTTT

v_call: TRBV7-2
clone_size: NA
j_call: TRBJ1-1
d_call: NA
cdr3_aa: CASSLPRPGHTEAFF
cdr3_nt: TGTGCCAGCAGCTTACCCAGGCCAGGGCACACTGAAGCTTTCTTT

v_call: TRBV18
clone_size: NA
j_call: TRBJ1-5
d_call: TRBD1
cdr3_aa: CARSPKQGNQPQHF
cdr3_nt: TGTGCCCGCTCACCAAAACAGGGGAACCAGCCCCAGCATTTT

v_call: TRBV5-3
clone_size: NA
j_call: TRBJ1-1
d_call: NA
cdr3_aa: CARSWPGQNTEAFF
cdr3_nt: TGTGCCAGAAGCTGGCCGGGACAGAACACTGAAGCTTTCTTT

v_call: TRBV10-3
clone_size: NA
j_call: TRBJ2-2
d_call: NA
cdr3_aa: CAISDRGGATGELFF
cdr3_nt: TGTGCCATCAGTGATCGTGGGGGGGCCACCGGGGAGCTGTTTTTT

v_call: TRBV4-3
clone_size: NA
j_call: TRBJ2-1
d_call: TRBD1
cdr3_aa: CASSQDIALDRDRRSYNEQFF
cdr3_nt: TGCGCCAGCAGCCAAGATATCGCTCTCGATCGGGACAGACGTTCCTACAATGAGCAGTTCTTC

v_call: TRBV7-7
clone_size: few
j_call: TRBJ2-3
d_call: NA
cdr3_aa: CASSRSGTTDTQYF
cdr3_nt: TGTGCTAGCAGCCGTAGCGGTACCACAGATACGCAGTATTTT

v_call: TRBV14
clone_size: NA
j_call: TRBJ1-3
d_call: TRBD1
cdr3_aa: CASSHGQVVGNTIYF
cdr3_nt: TGTGCCAGCAGCCACGGACAGGTCGTTGGAAACACCATATATTTT

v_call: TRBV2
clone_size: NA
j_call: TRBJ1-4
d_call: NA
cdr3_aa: CASSENSNLNEKLFF
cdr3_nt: TGTGCCAGCAGTGAAAACAGTAACTTAAATGAAAAACTGTTTTTT

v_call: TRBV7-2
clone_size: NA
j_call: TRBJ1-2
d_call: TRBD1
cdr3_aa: CASSVRDRCTF
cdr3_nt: TGTGCCAGCAGCGTCCGGGACAGATGCACCTTC

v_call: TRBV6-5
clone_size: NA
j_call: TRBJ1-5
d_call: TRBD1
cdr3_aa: CASSWTGGQPQHF
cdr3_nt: TGTGCCAGCAGTTGGACAGGCGGGCAGCCCCAGCATTTT

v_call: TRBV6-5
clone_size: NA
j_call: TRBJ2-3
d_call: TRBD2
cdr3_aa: CASRGGGAGADTQYF
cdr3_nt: TGTGCCAGCAGAGGCGGGGGGGCCGGCGCAGATACGCAGTATTTT

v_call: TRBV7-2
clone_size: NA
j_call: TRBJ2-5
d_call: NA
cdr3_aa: CASSLGDYKTQYF
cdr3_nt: TGTGCCAGCAGCTTGGGTGACTACAAGACCCAGTACTTC

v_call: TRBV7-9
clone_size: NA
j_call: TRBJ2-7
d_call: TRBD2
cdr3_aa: CASSRAGLAHNEQYF
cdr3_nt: TGTGCCAGCAGCCGAGCGGGACTAGCACATAACGAGCAGTACTTC

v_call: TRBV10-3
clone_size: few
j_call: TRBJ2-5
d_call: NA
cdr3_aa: CAISEGPAGAQETQYF
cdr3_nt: TGTGCCATCAGTGAAGGTCCCGCAGGGGCCCAAGAGACCCAGTACTTC

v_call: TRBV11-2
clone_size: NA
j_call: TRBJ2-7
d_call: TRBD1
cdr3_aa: CASSLLQGGTYEQYF
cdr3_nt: TGTGCCAGCAGCTTACTACAGGGGGGAACCTACGAGCAGTACTTC

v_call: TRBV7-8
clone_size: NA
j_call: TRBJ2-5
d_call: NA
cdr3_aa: CASSTGFLETQYF
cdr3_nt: TGTGCCAGCAGCACGGGATTCCTCGAGACCCAGTACTTC

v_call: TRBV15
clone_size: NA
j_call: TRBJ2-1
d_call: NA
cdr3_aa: CATSRDSERWQFF
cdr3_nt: TGTGCCACCAGCAGAGATTCAGAACGCTGGCAGTTCTTC

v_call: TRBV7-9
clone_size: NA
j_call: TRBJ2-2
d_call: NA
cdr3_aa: CASSLARNANTGELFF
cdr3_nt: TGTGCCAGCAGCTTAGCGAGGAACGCGAACACCGGGGAGCTGTTTTTT

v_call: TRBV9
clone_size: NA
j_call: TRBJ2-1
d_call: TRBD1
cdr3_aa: CASSGGQGSYNEQFF
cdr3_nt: TGTGCCAGCAGCGGGGGACAGGGTTCCTACAATGAGCAGTTCTTC

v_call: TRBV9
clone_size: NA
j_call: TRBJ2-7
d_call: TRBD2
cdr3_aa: CASSVGGRGDHEQYF
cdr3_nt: TGTGCCAGCAGCGTAGGGGGCCGGGGGGATCACGAGCAGTACTTC

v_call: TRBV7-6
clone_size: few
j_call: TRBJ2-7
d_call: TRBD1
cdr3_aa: CASSLGDRLPYEQYF
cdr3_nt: TGTGCCAGCAGCTTAGGGGACAGGTTGCCCTACGAGCAGTACTTC

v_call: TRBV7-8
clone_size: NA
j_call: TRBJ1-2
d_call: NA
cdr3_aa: CASSHTAGLRGYGYTF
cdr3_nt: TGTGCCAGCAGCCACACCGCGGGGTTGAGGGGCTATGGCTACACCTTC

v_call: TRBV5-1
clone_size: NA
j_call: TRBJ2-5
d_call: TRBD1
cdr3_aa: CASSPGTAQETQYF
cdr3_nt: TGCGCCAGCAGCCCGGGGACAGCCCAAGAGACCCAGTACTTC

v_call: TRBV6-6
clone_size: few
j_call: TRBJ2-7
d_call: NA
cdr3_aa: CASSYSKVRYEQYF
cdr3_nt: TGTGCCAGCAGTTACTCGAAAGTCAGGTACGAGCAGTACTTC

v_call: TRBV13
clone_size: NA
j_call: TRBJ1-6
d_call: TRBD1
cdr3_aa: CASSLGSRQGYSPLHF
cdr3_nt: TGTGCCAGCAGCTTAGGGTCTCGACAGGGGTATTCACCCCTCCACTTT

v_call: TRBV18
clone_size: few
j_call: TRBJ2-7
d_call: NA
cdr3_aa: CASSRTDYEQYF
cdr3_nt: TGTGCCAGCTCACGGACAGATTACGAGCAGTACTTC

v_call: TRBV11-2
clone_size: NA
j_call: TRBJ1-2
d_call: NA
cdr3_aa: CASSLALPGGGYTF
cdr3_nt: TGTGCCAGCAGCTTAGCCCTCCCGGGTGGTGGCTACACCTTC

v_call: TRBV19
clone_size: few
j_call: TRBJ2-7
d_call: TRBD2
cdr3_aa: CASSIGVTSVPYEQYF
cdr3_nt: TGTGCCAGTAGTATAGGGGTGACTAGCGTCCCCTACGAGCAGTACTTC

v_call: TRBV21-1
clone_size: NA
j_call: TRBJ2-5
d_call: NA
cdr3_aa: CASSKEAGTSRETQYF
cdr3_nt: TGTGCCAGCAGCAAAGAGGCCGGGACTAGCAGAGAGACCCAGTACTTC